This TCR beta chain is drawn from a study of CXCR3-negative and CXCR3-positive naive CD8 T cells. At the level of the study: A total of 150 million or so TRB reads was generated, with about 1.5 +/- 0.3 million per library. General study findings and limits: Diversity was high in both naive subsets and much lower in memory cells. Similar TRBV-TRBJ usage characterized naive CXCR3-negative and CXCR3-positive cells; memory cells differed. Fresh PBMCs went into most assays, and CXCR3 expression partly declined after cryopreservation.

Concerning this clonotype itself: The antigen is undetermined.

Per the germline V gene, CDR1 is DFQATT and CDR2 is SNEGSKA (reference sequence). The CDR3 has 14 amino acids. Via 5' RACE with UMI labels, TRB cDNA libraries were prepared. TCRdb re-analyzed the 5' RACE reads; it lists each CDR3 protein once, without DNA. The record lists 100,000 to 150,000 distinct CDR3 sequences, of which the ten most abundant hold approximately 0.3%. The receptor was isolated from a human donor in good health. Some clones in this sample may be carry-over from other donors' samples. The J gene is TRBJ2-3, the V gene TRBV20-1; TCRdb's D gene call, TRBD2, goes unchecked for lack of DNA. The sequencing sample was made of naive CXCR3- CD8+ T cells from blood. Subset reported: CD45RO-CCR7+CD27+CD95- naive CD8+ T cells lacking CXCR3 (TNR3-). The chain's CDR3 is CSARVGDFTDTQYF.